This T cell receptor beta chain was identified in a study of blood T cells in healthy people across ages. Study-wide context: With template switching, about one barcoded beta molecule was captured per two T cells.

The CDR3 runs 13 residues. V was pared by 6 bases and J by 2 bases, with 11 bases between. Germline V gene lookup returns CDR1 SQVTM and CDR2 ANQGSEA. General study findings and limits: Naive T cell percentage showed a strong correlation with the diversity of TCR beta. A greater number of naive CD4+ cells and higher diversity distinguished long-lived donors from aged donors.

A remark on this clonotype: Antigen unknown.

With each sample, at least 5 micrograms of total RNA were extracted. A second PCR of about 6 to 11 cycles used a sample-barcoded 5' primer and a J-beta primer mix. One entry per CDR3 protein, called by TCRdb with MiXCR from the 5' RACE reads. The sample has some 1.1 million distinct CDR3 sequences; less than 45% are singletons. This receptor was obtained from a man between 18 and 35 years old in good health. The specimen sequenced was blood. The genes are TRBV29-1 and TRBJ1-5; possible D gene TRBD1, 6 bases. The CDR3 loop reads CSVATGRNQPQHF. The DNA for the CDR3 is TGCAGCGTGGCGACAGGCCGCAATCAGCCCCAGCATTTT.